This T cell receptor beta chain was observed in a study of blood T cell repertoires in COVID-19. Produced via immunoSEQ multiplex PCR; TCRdb's table is partial and in-frame only. Of roughly 300,000 clones listed, 92% were seen once; the top ten hold about 18%. Researchers sorted participants into cohorts using their self-reported clinical history. Donors of Cohort 3 who recovered were those that had two negative PCRs, clearance, or symptom resolution. Trimming took off 1 base at V and 4 bases at J, with 14 bases between the two ends. The length of the CDR3 is 16 residues. Germline V gives CDR1 MGHRA, CDR2 YSYEKL.

The chain carries TRBV4-1 and TRBJ1-5; D possibly corresponds to TRBD1 (6 bases). Source material: PBMCs or T cells enriched from blood (not recorded which). The TCR originated in a woman in her 30s who had recovered from COVID-19. The CDR3 region has the DNA TGCGCCAGCAGCCAAGCAGGCGTGGGGGCAAATCAGCCCCAGCATTTT. As protein: CASSQAGVGANQPQHF.